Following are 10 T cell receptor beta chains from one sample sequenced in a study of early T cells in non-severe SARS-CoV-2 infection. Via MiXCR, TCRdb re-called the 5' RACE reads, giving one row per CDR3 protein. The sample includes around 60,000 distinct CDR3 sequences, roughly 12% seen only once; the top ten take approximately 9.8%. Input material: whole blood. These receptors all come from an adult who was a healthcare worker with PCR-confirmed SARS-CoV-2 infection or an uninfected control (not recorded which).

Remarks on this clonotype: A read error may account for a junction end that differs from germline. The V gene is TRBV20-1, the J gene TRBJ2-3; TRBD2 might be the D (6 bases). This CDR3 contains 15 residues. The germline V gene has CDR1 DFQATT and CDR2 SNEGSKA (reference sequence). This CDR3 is CSAVPREDSTDTRYF. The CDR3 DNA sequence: TGCAGTGCCGTGCCTAGGGAGGATAGCACAGATACGCGGTATTTT.

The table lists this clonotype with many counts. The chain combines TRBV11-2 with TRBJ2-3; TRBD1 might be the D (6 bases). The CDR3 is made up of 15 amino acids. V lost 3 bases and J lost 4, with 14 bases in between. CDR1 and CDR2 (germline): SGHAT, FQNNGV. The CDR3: CASSLGAGFADTQYF. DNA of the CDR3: TGTGCCAGCAGCTTGGGGGCAGGGTTCGCAGATACGCAGTATTTT.

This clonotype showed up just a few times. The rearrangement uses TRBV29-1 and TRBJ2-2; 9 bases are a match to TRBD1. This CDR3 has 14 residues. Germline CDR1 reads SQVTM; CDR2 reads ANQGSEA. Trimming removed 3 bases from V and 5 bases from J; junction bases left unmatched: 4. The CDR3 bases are TGCAGCGTTGACCAGACAGGGGGTACCGGGGAGCTGTTTTTT. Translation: CSVDQTGGTGELFF.

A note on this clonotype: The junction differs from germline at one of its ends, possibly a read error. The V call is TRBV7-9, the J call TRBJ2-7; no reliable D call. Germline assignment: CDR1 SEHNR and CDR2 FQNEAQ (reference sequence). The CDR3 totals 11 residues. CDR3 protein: CASSSGYGQYF. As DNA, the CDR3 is TGTGCCAGCTCCTCTGGTTACGGGCAGTACTTC.

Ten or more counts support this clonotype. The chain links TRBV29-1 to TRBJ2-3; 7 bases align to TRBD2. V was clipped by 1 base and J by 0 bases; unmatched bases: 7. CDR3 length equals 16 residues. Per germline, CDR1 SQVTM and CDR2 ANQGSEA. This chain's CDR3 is CSVEGPSGVSTDTQYF. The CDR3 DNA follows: TGCAGCGTTGAAGGCCCCAGCGGGGTAAGCACAGATACGCAGTATTTT.

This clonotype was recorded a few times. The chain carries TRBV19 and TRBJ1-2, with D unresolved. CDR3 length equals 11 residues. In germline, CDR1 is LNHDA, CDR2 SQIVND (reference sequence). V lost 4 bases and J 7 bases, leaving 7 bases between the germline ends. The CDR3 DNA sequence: TGTGCCAGTAGTACCCCCGGTGGCTACACCTTC. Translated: CASSTPGGYTF.

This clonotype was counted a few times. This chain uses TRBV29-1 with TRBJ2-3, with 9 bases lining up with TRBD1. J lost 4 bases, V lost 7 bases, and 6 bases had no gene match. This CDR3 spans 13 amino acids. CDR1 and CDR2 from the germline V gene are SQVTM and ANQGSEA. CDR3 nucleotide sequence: TGCAGCGCCAGGGGACAGGGCCCAGATACGCAGTATTTT. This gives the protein CSARGQGPDTQYF.

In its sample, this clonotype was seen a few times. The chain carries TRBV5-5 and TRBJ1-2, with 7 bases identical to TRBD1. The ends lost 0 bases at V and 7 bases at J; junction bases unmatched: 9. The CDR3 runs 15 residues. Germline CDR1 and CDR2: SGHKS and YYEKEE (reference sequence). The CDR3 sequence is CASSLAFLSGGGYTF. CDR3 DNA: TGTGCCAGCAGCTTGGCGTTTTTGTCAGGGGGTGGCTACACCTTC.

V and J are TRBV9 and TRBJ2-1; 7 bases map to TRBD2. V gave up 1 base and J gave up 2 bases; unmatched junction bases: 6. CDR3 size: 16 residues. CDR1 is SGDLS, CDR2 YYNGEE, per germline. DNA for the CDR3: TGTGCCAGCAGCGTAATAGCGGGTGGGACCTACAATGAGCAGTTCTTC. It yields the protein CASSVIAGGTYNEQFF.

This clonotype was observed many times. CDR3 residues: CSAGMGQLTKNIQYF. CDR3 in DNA: TGCAGTGCTGGGATGGGGCAACTAACCAAAAACATTCAGTACTTC. The chain combines TRBV20-1 with TRBJ2-4; TRBD1 is a possible D gene (5 bases). This CDR3 spans 15 amino acids. Looked up from germline, CDR1 is DFQATT and CDR2 is SNEGSKA (reference sequence). V lost 5 bases to trimming and J lost 2 bases, with 16 bases between them.